This is a list of T cell receptor beta chains from one sample in a study of molecular identifiers for immune sequencing clone quantification. TCRdb processed the PCR reads anew with MiXCR; each CDR3 protein has one entry. The profile shows some 680,000 distinct CDR3 sequences, around 25% of them singletons. Sequencing was done on a sample of naive CD8+ T cells from blood, with Jurkat cell RNA spiked in. These receptors were obtained from a human donor in good health. Some libraries in this study had Jurkat cell RNA spiked in. Each CDR3 is given with its conserved first and last residue. Fields, in order: CDR3 protein, V gene, J gene.

CDR3aa: CASNPVNAPNEQFF; v_gene: TRBV6-5; j_gene: TRBJ2-1
CDR3aa: CASLWGTEAFF; v_gene: TRBV7-9; j_gene: TRBJ1-1
CDR3aa: CASSPWSINQPQHF; v_gene: TRBV5-5; j_gene: TRBJ1-5
CDR3aa: CASSLLTGNEKLFF; v_gene: TRBV7-8; j_gene: TRBJ1-4
CDR3aa: CASSPRGMTDEAFF; v_gene: TRBV7-6; j_gene: TRBJ1-1
CDR3aa: CASSRGISGANVLTF; v_gene: TRBV14; j_gene: TRBJ2-6
CDR3aa: CASNQALSPYEQYF; v_gene: TRBV5-3; j_gene: TRBJ2-7
CDR3aa: CASRGAAYEQYF; v_gene: TRBV25-1; j_gene: TRBJ2-7
CDR3aa: CASSLGDRGISEQYF; v_gene: TRBV19; j_gene: TRBJ2-7
CDR3aa: CASRLEWDRRPRQPQHF; v_gene: TRBV7-8; j_gene: TRBJ1-5
CDR3aa: CASSVATGGRWVEQFF; v_gene: TRBV9; j_gene: TRBJ2-1
CDR3aa: CASSLSGGGTDTRYF; v_gene: TRBV6-6; j_gene: TRBJ2-3
CDR3aa: CASSLSVGRANYNEQFF; v_gene: TRBV7-3; j_gene: TRBJ2-1
CDR3aa: CASSILGLNNEQFF; v_gene: TRBV19; j_gene: TRBJ2-1
CDR3aa: CASSQMRRTTEAFF; v_gene: TRBV12-3/TRBV12-4; j_gene: TRBJ1-1
CDR3aa: CASSVEGGSRTDTQYF; v_gene: TRBV9; j_gene: TRBJ2-3
CDR3aa: CASSESAGSVYEQYF; v_gene: TRBV6-1; j_gene: TRBJ2-7
CDR3aa: CASSQVQADQETQYF; v_gene: TRBV4-1; j_gene: TRBJ2-5
CDR3aa: CASSTNLGDIINSPLHF; v_gene: TRBV19; j_gene: TRBJ1-6
CDR3aa: CASSPEDLGETQYF; v_gene: TRBV18; j_gene: TRBJ2-5
CDR3aa: CASSLSPGIYNSPLHF; v_gene: TRBV27; j_gene: TRBJ1-6
CDR3aa: CASSGGYQETQYF; v_gene: TRBV12-3/TRBV12-4; j_gene: TRBJ2-5
CDR3aa: CASSQGPGAHELYF; v_gene: TRBV4-1; j_gene: TRBJ2-7
CDR3aa: CTSSWGDMNTEAFF; v_gene: TRBV5-5; j_gene: TRBJ1-1